The 15 T cell receptor beta chains below were found in one sample sequenced in a study of T cell responses to AZD1222 COVID-19 vaccine. The protocol was immunoSEQ multiplex PCR, while the TCRdb copy is restricted to in-frame clones and leaves out a portion. The sample lists roughly 260,000 clones, more than 80% seen once, with 0.55% in the top ten. Specimen: peripheral blood, collected on day 0 of AZD1222 vaccination. The receptor set was obtained from an adult in good health.

V usage is TRBV4-1 and J usage is TRBJ2-5, with TRBD1 matching 7 bases. The V gene end was trimmed by 0 bases and the J gene end by 5 bases; junction bases not matched to a gene: 6. CDR1 is MGHRA and CDR2 is YSYEKL in the germline V gene. The CDR3 length is 15 residues. In nucleotides, the CDR3 is TGCGCCAGCAGCCAAGATCGACAGGGCTGGGAGACCCAGTACTTC. Its translation is CASSQDRQGWETQYF.

V usage is TRBV2 and J usage is TRBJ1-2, with TRBD1 matching over 8 bases. The germline V gene encodes CDR1 SNHLY and CDR2 FYNNEI. Trimming removed 5 bases from V and 8 bases from J; junction bases left unmatched: 7. This CDR3 has 13 residues. CDR3 in amino acids: CASSRTGILGYTF. The CDR3, as DNA: TGTGCCAGCAGTCGGACAGGGATATTAGGCTACACCTTC.

The V gene is TRBV9, the J gene TRBJ2-2; D remains ambiguous. The V gene lost 0 bases and the J gene lost 0 bases, with 6 bases spanning the gap. This CDR3 has 15 amino acids. Germline V CDR1 and CDR2: SGDLS, YYNGEE. This CDR3 reads CASSVGRSNTGELFF. The CDR3 coding sequence is TGTGCCAGCAGCGTAGGAAGATCGAACACCGGGGAGCTGTTTTTT.

This rearrangement joins TRBV11-2 to TRBJ2-7, with 9 bases matching TRBD1. The germline V gene encodes CDR1 SGHAT and CDR2 FQNNGV. Trimming took 5 bases from V and 2 from J; bases not matched to a gene: 13. The CDR3 consists of 17 residues. The CDR3 region is CASSPRPGTGSPYEQYF. The CDR3 bases are TGTGCCAGCAGCCCCCGTCCCGGGACAGGGAGTCCCTACGAGCAGTACTTC.

This sequence joins TRBV5-1 and TRBJ1-2; 7 nucleotides line up with TRBD1. The V and J ends lost 4 bases and 8 bases, in that order; junction bases with no gene match: 8. This CDR3 is built from 13 residues. Germline CDR1 and CDR2: SGHRS and YFSETQ. The CDR3 coding sequence is TGCGCCAGCAGCCGACAGGGAGATGAGGGCTACACCTTC. Its translation: CASSRQGDEGYTF.

This clone was picked up one time. The chain has TRBV2 and TRBJ1-3; D is uncertain. Germline CDR1 SNHLY, CDR2 FYNNEI. Deletions cut 4 bases from V and 3 bases from J, with 13 bases between. The CDR3 runs to 15 residues. CDR3 loop: CASSAAPRGGNTIYF. The CDR3 bases are TGTGCCAGCAGTGCGGCCCCTCGGGGTGGAAACACCATATATTTT.

The chain combines TRBV9 with TRBJ2-5; possible D gene TRBD2, 6 bases. The CDR3 runs 14 residues. Germline V CDR1 and CDR2: SGDLS, YYNGEE. Trimming left V 1 base short and J 2 bases short, with 9 bases between. CDR3 in amino acids: CASSVLGLQETQYF. The CDR3 DNA follows: TGTGCCAGCAGCGTACTGGGACTTCAAGAGACCCAGTACTTC.

On this clone itself: The same CDR3 is also encoded by other DNA sequences in this sample. The rearrangement links TRBV3-1 (or the pseudogene TRBV3-2) to TRBJ1-5; D remains unclear. Deletions cut 4 bases from V and 4 bases from J, with 8 bases between. The CDR3 extends over 13 amino acids. Germline CDR1 and CDR2: LGHDT and YNNKEL (reference sequence). CDR3 region: CASSPTGNQPQHF. The CDR3 DNA follows: TGTGCCAGCAGCCCGACGGGAAATCAGCCCCAGCATTTT.

This chain joins TRBV5-6 and TRBJ2-3; 7 bases align to TRBD1. The V gene's germline CDR1 is SGHDT and CDR2 YYEEEE. The ends lost 3 bases at V and 1 base at J; junction bases unmatched: 2. This CDR3 contains 14 residues. The CDR3 protein is CASSSTGRTDTQYF. The DNA of the CDR3 is TGTGCCAGCAGCTCGACAGGGCGCACAGATACGCAGTATTTT.

The chain links TRBV29-1 to TRBJ1-1; perhaps TRBD1 as D (6 bases). V was pared by 7 bases and J by 0 bases, with 12 bases between. The germline V gene encodes CDR1 SQVTM and CDR2 ANQGSEA. The CDR3 is 13 residues long. CDR3 protein: CSGDRLLNTEAFF. CDR3 DNA sequence: TGCAGCGGTGACAGGCTCTTGAACACTGAAGCTTTCTTT.

J is TRBJ2-1 and V is TRBV6-1; no firm D call. CDR1 is MNHNS, CDR2 SASEGT, per germline. Between the trimmed V and J ends, which lost 3 bases and 3 bases, there was a span of 12 bases. The CDR3 runs 15 residues. This CDR3 reads CASSEQTQFYNEQFF. The CDR3 DNA reads as TGTGCCAGCAGTGAGCAGACCCAATTCTACAATGAGCAGTTCTTC.

The chain combines TRBV6-5 with TRBJ2-3; weak D call: TRBD2 (5 bases). Germline V gene lookup returns CDR1 MNHEY and CDR2 SVGAGI. Trimming took 4 bases from V and 4 from J, leaving 12 bases between them. The CDR3 runs 14 residues. This CDR3 is CASSWTRGSDTQYF. CDR3 DNA sequence: TGTGCCAGCAGTTGGACCCGGGGTTCAGATACGCAGTATTTT.

The rearrangement uses TRBV7-9 and TRBJ1-5; D unclear. The ends were cut back, 3 bases at V and 6 bases at J, with 9 bases in the middle. From germline, CDR1 is SEHNR and CDR2 FQNEAQ (reference sequence). This CDR3 is 13 amino acids long. The CDR3 bases are TGTGCCAGCAGCTTCTCAGGTCCTCAGCCCCAGCATTTT. It translates to CASSFSGPQPQHF.

The chain has TRBV28 and TRBJ2-7; D is possibly TRBD1 (5 bases). The V gene's germline CDR1 is MDHEN and CDR2 SYDVKM. CDR3 length equals 12 residues. Trimming removed 3 bases from V and 7 bases from J, with 10 bases in between. The CDR3 here is CASSFPGREQYF. CDR3 sequence (DNA): TGTGCCAGCAGTTTTCCAGGGCGTGAGCAGTACTTC.

This clone has a single count. Other DNA sequences from this sample encode an identical CDR3 as well. The chain combines TRBV5-1 with TRBJ1-5; TRBD1 might be the D (5 bases). V was cut by 4 bases and J by 0 bases, with 11 bases left in between. From germline, CDR1 is SGHRS and CDR2 YFSETQ. The CDR3 consists of 15 residues. The CDR3 sequence: CASSLEGSSNQPQHF. The DNA for the CDR3 is TGCGCCAGCAGCCTGGAGGGGAGTAGCAATCAGCCCCAGCATTTT.